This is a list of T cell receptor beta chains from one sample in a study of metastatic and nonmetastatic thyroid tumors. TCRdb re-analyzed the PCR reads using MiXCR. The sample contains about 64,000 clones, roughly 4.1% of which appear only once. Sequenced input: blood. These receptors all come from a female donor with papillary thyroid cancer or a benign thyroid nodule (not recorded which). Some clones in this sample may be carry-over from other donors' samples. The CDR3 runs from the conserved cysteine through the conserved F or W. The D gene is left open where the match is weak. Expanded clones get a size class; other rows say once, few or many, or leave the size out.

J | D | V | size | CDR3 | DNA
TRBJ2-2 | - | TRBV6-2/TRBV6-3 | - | CASSYSSGRGAGELFF | TGTGCCAGCAGTTACTCGAGTGGCCGAGGAGCCGGGGAGCTGTTTTTT
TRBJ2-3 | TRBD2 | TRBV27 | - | CASRSGGYTDTQYF | TGTGCCAGCAGAAGCGGGGGCTACACAGATACGCAGTATTTT
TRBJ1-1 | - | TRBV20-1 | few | CSARDRVVNTEAFF | TGCAGTGCTAGAGACAGGGTCGTGAACACTGAAGCTTTCTTT
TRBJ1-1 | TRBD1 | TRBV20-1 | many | CSAKGGANTEAFF | TGCAGTGCTAAAGGGGGCGCAAACACTGAAGCTTTCTTT
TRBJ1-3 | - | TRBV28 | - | CASSSGGSGNTIYF | TGTGCCAGCAGTTCCGGGGGGTCTGGAAACACCATATATTTT
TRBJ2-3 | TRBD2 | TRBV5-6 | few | CASSLGPSGSSDTQYF | TGTGCCAGCAGCTTGGGGCCCAGCGGGAGTTCAGATACGCAGTATTTT
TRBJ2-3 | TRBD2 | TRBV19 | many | CASEGRTGTSVKSRGDTQYF | TGTGCCAGTGAGGGGCGTACCGGGACTAGCGTCAAAAGTCGGGGAGATACGCAGTATTTT
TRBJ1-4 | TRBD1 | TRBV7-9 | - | CASRSDREDNEKLFF | TGTGCCAGCAGATCCGACAGGGAGGATAATGAAAAACTGTTTTTT
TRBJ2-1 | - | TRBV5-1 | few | CASSLWAGRANEQLF | TGCGCCAGCAGCTTATGGGCCGGTAGGGCCAATGAGCAGTTGTTC
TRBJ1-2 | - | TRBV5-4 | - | CASSSQGPRGGYTF | TGTGCTAGCAGCTCCCAGGGGCCTCGGGGAGGCTACACCTTC
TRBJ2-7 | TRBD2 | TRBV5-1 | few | CASSFLAGDLEQYF | TGCGCCAGCAGCTTCCTAGCGGGAGACCTCGAGCAGTACTTC
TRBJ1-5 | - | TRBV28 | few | CASSPGTEYSNQPQHF | TGTGCCAGCAGTCCCGGGACCGAGTATAGCAATCAGCCCCAGCATTTT
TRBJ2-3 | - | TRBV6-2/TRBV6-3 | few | CASRPLGAGGVDTQYF | TGTGCCAGCAGACCTCTAGGGGCAGGGGGGGTAGATACGCAGTATTTT
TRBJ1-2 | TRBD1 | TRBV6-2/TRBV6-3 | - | CASDRTGGDYGYTF | TGTGCCAGCGACCGGACAGGGGGCGACTATGGCTACACCTTC
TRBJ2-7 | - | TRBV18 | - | CASSSGPGAGEQYF | TGTGCCAGCTCATCAGGCCCAGGAGCCGGCGAGCAGTACTTC
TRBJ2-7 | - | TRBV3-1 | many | CASSQVKARGGEQYF | TGTGCCAGCAGCCAAGTCAAAGCAAGAGGTGGGGAGCAGTACTTC
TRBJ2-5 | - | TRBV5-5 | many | CASSLGLQETQYF | TGTGCCAGCAGCTTGGGGCTACAAGAGACCCAGTACTTC
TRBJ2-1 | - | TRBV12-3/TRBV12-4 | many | CASSRGAYNEQFF | TGTGCCAGCTCAAGGGGGGCCTACAATGAGCAGTTCTTC
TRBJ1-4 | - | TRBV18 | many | CASSPPGGDDEKLFF | TGTGCCAGCTCACCACCGGGAGGGGATGATGAAAAACTGTTTTTT
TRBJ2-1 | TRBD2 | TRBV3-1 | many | CASSQYSPSGSYNEQFF | TGTGCCAGCAGCCAATACTCCCCTAGCGGCTCCTACAATGAGCAGTTCTTC
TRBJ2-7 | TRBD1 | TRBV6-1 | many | CASRRDRGSYEQYF | TGTGCCAGCAGACGCGACAGGGGATCCTACGAGCAGTACTTC
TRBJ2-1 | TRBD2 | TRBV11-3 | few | CASSSRTSGSYNEQFF | TGTGCCAGCAGCTCCCGGACTAGCGGGAGTTACAATGAGCAGTTCTTC
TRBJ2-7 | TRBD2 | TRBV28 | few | CASNGGGLLYFYEQYF | TGTGCCAGCAACGGGGGGGGGCTCCTTTATTTCTACGAGCAGTACTTC
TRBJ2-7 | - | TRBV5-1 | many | CASSLEYEQYF | TGCGCCAGCAGCTTGGAGTACGAGCAGTACTTC
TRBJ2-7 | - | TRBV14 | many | CASSHLIGASYEQYF | TGTGCCAGCAGCCATCTCATCGGGGCCTCCTACGAGCAGTACTTC
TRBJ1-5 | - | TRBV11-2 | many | CASSLLSNQPQHF | TGTGCCAGCAGCTTACTGAGCAATCAGCCCCAGCATTTT
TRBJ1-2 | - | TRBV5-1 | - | CASSLGSTGPNYGYSF | TGCGCCAGCAGCTTAGGATCGACAGGACCTAACTATGGCTACAGCTTC
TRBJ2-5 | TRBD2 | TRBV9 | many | CASSVDAGVQETQYF | TGTGCCAGCAGCGTAGACGCGGGAGTCCAAGAGACCCAGTACTTC
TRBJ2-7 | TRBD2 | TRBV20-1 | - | CSARQNEAGLAGLYEQYF | TGCAGTGCTAGACAAAATGAGGCGGGACTAGCAGGACTCTACGAGCAGTACTTC
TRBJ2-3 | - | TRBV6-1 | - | CASSETSVKIDTQYF | TGTGCCAGCAGTGAAACGAGCGTTAAGATAGATACGCAGTATTTT
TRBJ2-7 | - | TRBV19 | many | CASSPLKTYEQYF | TGTGCCAGTAGCCCACTAAAGACCTACGAGCAGTACTTC
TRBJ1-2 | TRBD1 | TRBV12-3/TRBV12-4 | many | CASTAGGYGYTF | TGTGCCAGCACGGCAGGGGGGTATGGCTACACCTTC
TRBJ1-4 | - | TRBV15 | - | CATSIDLSGRSEKLFF | TGTGCCACCAGCATAGATCTTTCAGGGAGAAGTGAAAAACTGTTTTTT
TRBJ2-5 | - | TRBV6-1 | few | CASSDRAQETQYF | TGTGCCAGCAGCGACCGGGCTCAAGAGACCCAGTACTTC
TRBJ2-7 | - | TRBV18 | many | CASSEMTYEQYF | TGTGCCAGCTCTGAAATGACGTACGAGCAGTACTTC
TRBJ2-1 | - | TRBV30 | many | CAWDLKRNEQFF | TGTGCCTGGGACTTGAAGCGCAATGAGCAGTTCTTC
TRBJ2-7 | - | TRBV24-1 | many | CATSGQVPPYEQYF | TGTGCCACCAGTGGACAGGTTCCTCCCTACGAGCAGTACTTC
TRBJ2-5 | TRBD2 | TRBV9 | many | CASSVAPQGTSGSETQYF | TGTGCCAGCAGCGTAGCCCCCCAGGGGACTAGCGGGAGTGAGACCCAGTACTTC
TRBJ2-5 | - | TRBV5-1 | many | CASSLDPVRAQETQYF | TGCGCCAGCAGCTTGGACCCTGTGCGGGCCCAAGAGACCCAGTACTTC
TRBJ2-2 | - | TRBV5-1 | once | CAGSSSTGNTGELFF | TGCGCCGGCAGCTCCTCGACGGGGAACACCGGGGAGCTGTTCTTT
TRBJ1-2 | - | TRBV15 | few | CATSREGGAYGYTF | TGTGCCACCAGCAGAGAAGGGGGGGCCTATGGCTACACCTTC
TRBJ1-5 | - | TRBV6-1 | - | CAGGRQPQHF | TGTGCGGGGGGGCGGCAGCCCCAGCATTTT